A single sample is the source of the 15 T cell receptor beta chains below, sequenced in a study of blood T cell repertoires in COVID-19. Assay used: immunoSEQ multiplex PCR; TCRdb lists only in-frame clones, some missing. The data contain 220,000 or so clones, 89% of them singletons. Sequencing used peripheral blood. These receptors all stem from a man in his sixties who had recovered from COVID-19.

The gene calls are TRBV9 and TRBJ2-3; 8 bases agree with TRBD2. V shed 0 bases, J shed 1 base, and the junction held 7 bases outside the gene matches. The V gene's germline CDR1 is SGDLS and CDR2 YYNGEE. The CDR3 has 17 amino acids. In DNA, the CDR3 is TGTGCCAGCAGCGTAGTCTCCGGGACTAGTGGCACAGATACGCAGTATTTT. Residues: CASSVVSGTSGTDTQYF.

The rearrangement uses TRBV2 and TRBJ2-7, with 7 bases fitting TRBD2. Looked up from germline, CDR1 is SNHLY and CDR2 is FYNNEI. J gave up 7 bases and V 4 bases, and 13 bases lay outside the gene matches. This CDR3 contains 15 residues. The CDR3 nucleotides read TGTGCCAGCAGTGCGAGGGCTAGCGGCCCGGGGGAGCAGTACTTC. It translates to CASSARASGPGEQYF.

The gene calls are TRBV6-6 and TRBJ2-7; D possibly corresponds to TRBD1 (6 bases). V was shortened by 4 bases and J by 3 bases, with 10 bases between the two germline ends. This CDR3 comprises 13 residues. Germline values: CDR1 MNHNY, CDR2 SVGAGI (reference sequence). In DNA, the CDR3 is TGTGCCAGCAGTTCCGGACAGTTCTACGAGCAGTACTTC. This codes for CASSSGQFYEQYF.

This clone showed up just once. The rearrangement uses TRBV15 and TRBJ2-2, with D maybe TRBD1 (7 bases). The CDR3 totals 15 residues. Germline V gene sequence: CDR1 LNHNV, CDR2 YYDKDF (reference sequence). V was cut by 0 bases and J by 5 bases, with 10 bases left in between. CDR3 loop: CATSRDPGGTGELFF. As DNA, the CDR3 is TGTGCCACCAGCAGAGATCCAGGGGGGACCGGGGAGCTGTTTTTT.

This chain links TRBV7-9 with TRBJ2-1; 7 bases match TRBD1. The CDR3 runs to 16 residues. Looked up from germline, CDR1 is SEHNR and CDR2 is FQNEAQ (reference sequence). Unmatched junction bases numbered 12, after V lost 5 bases and J lost 5 bases. CDR3 sequence reads: CASSQGADRPHNEQFF. The CDR3 coding sequence is TGTGCCAGCAGCCAGGGCGCGGACAGGCCGCACAATGAGCAGTTCTTC.

The chain has TRBV3-1 (or the pseudogene TRBV3-2) and TRBJ2-2; 10 nucleotides agree with TRBD1. J was trimmed by 8 bases and V by 4 bases; bases with no gene match: 16. This CDR3 is 18 amino acids long. The germline gives CDR1 LGHDT, CDR2 YNNKEL (reference sequence). CDR3 sequence (DNA): TGTGCCAGCAGCCGACAGTCCACCAGGACAGGGGGTAGTGGGGAGCTGTTTTTT. Residues: CASSRQSTRTGGSGELFF.

The V gene is TRBV6-5, the J gene TRBJ1-2; D gene uncertain. Germline CDR1 reads MNHEY; CDR2 reads SVGAGI. The CDR3 covers 13 residues. V shed 8 bases and J shed 7 bases, with 17 bases lying between them. The CDR3: CASQRPLSLGYTF. The CDR3 DNA follows: TGTGCCAGCCAGCGTCCTCTATCTCTTGGCTACACCTTC.

The rearrangement links TRBV7-8 to TRBJ2-5; weak D call: TRBD2 (6 bases). Germline-derived CDR1 and CDR2 are SGHVS and FQNEAQ. V was trimmed by 1 base and J by 5 bases, leaving 14 bases between them. This CDR3 has 15 residues. The CDR3, as DNA: TGTGCCAGCAGCTTAGGAGGCGCGGAGGGGGAGACCCAGTACTTC. This sequence encodes CASSLGGAEGETQYF. The complete variable domain, with remaining parts taken from reference TRBV7-8 and TRBJ2-5, reads GAGVSQSPRYKVAKRGQDVALRCDPISGHVSLFWYQQALGQGPEFLTYFQNEAQLDKSGLPSDRFFAERPEGSVSTLKIQRTQQEDSAVYLCASSLGGAEGETQYFGPGTRLLVL.

The rearrangement links TRBV27 to TRBJ2-6, with D perhaps matching TRBD1 (6 bases). The CDR3 is made up of 15 amino acids. From germline, CDR1 is MNHEY and CDR2 SMNVEV (reference sequence). The ends were cut back, 5 bases at V and 2 bases at J, with 10 bases in the middle. DNA of the CDR3: TGTGCCAGCAGTATGGGGGCTGCTGGGGCCAACGTCCTGACTTTC. Its translation is CASSMGAAGANVLTF.

The chain is built from TRBV3-1 (or the pseudogene TRBV3-2) and TRBJ2-2; D may be TRBD1 (5 bases). CDR3 length: 13 residues. V was trimmed by 8 bases and J by 2 bases, leaving 9 bases between them. CDR1 is LGHDT, CDR2 YNNKEL, per germline (reference sequence). CDR3 nucleotides: TGTGCCAGCGGGGCTGTAAACACCGGGGAGCTGTTTTTT. Protein product: CASGAVNTGELFF.

This chain connects TRBV6-5 to TRBJ2-2, with TRBD1 identical over 7 bases. V trimming: 4 bases; J trimming: 2 bases; junction bases outside the gene matches: 7. The germline V gene has CDR1 MNHEY and CDR2 SVGAGI. The CDR3 covers 16 residues. CDR3 DNA sequence: TGTGCCAGCAGTTGGACCAGGACAGGCAACACCGGGGAGCTGTTTTTT. Residues: CASSWTRTGNTGELFF.

The chain uses TRBV5-4 and TRBJ1-2; TRBD1 agrees at 9 bases. Germline trimming cut 5 bases from V and 4 bases from J; bases unmatched to any gene: 12. The CDR3 runs 16 residues. Germline V gene sequence: CDR1 SGHNT, CDR2 YYREEE (reference sequence). CDR3 region: CASSRPGTGTGYGYTF. The CDR3 DNA sequence: TGTGCCAGCAGTCGTCCCGGGACAGGGACGGGCTATGGCTACACCTTC.

This clone appeared once. The V call is TRBV24-1, the J call TRBJ2-2; no clear D. Germline CDR1 KGHDR, CDR2 SFDVKD. The CDR3 loop spans 15 amino acids. Trimming took 4 bases from V and 7 from J, leaving 15 bases between them. The CDR3 bases are TGTGCCACCAGTGACTCACAACTACTACGCGGGGAGCTGTTTTTT. The encoded protein is CATSDSQLLRGELFF.

The chain recombines TRBV19 with TRBJ2-7; TRBD2 matches 12 bases. The CDR3 is 13 residues long. The V gene's germline CDR1 is LNHDA and CDR2 SQIVND (reference sequence). V trimming: 8 bases; J trimming: 2 bases; junction bases outside the gene matches: 1. Written as DNA, the CDR3 is TGTGCCAGTCGGACTAGCGGGACCTACGAGCAGTACTTC. It codes for CASRTSGTYEQYF.

The chain uses TRBV5-6 and TRBJ1-2, with 9 nucleotides matching TRBD1. Germline CDR1 is SGHDT and CDR2 is YYEEEE. The CDR3 extends over 15 amino acids. Trimming at V came to 4 bases and at J to 3 bases, leaving 7 bases not matched to a gene. CDR3 bases: TGTGCCAGCAGCCGGGCTACAGGGGGCGACTATGGCTACACCTTC. Translating it yields CASSRATGGDYGYTF.